The 14 T cell receptor beta chains below were found in one sample sequenced in a study of T cell repertoires in cytomegalovirus infection. TCRdb ran MiXCR on the reads and lists one entry per CDR3 protein. In the table there are 200,000 to 250,000 distinct CDR3 sequences, over 9% of which are singletons. Sequenced input: PBMCs. Receptors were obtained from a human donor in good health (CMV status not recorded). Some clones in this sample may be carry-over from other donors' samples.

This clonotype was seen at least ten times. J is TRBJ2-1 and V is TRBV12-5; 9 nucleotides agree with TRBD1. V lost 5 bases and J lost 5; bases outside the gene matches: 4. The germline CDR1 and CDR2 sequences are LGHNT and FRNRAP. CDR3 length: 14 residues. The CDR3 spells CASGMDRGDNEQFF. CDR3 bases: TGTGCTAGTGGTATGGACAGGGGTGACAATGAGCAGTTCTTC.

Turning to this clonotype: This may stem from a read error, because a much larger clone lies one nucleotide away. DNA for the CDR3: TGTGCCAGCGAAGCAGTCAAACGGGGGGTACTCAACTTC. Amino acids: CASEAVKRGVLNF. V gene TRBV28 combines with J gene TRBJ1-2; D perhaps matches TRBD1 (5 bases). The CDR3 contains 13 residues. Looked up from germline, CDR1 is MDHEN and CDR2 is SYDVKM.

This clonotype was picked up many times. The chain recombines TRBV12-3 or TRBV12-4 with TRBJ2-1; D may be TRBD2 (6 bases). The V gene lost 6 bases and the J gene lost 1 base, with 16 bases spanning the gap. CDR3 length: 16 residues. The CDR3 region is CASRSRDLVSYNEQFF. In DNA, the CDR3 is TGTGCCAGCAGGTCCCGGGACTTAGTTTCCTACAATGAGCAGTTCTTC.

Many counts were recorded for this clonotype. The chain recombines TRBV7-3 with TRBJ2-3; the match to TRBD2 covers 9 bases. The CDR3 is 19 residues long. Looked up from germline, CDR1 is SGHTA and CDR2 is FQGTGA. J gave up 6 bases and V 5 bases, and 21 bases lay outside the gene matches. The CDR3: CASSPRGGGREGLADTQYF. The CDR3 DNA is TGTGCCAGCAGCCCCCGCGGGGGGGGTCGGGAGGGCCTGGCCGATACGCAGTATTTT. The full variable domain, with the rest looked up from reference TRBV7-3 and TRBJ2-3, is GAGVSQTPSNKVTEKGKYVELRCDPISGHTALYWYRQSLGQGPEFLIYFQGTGAADDSGLPNDRFFAVRPEGSVSTLKIQRTERGDSAVYLCASSPRGGGREGLADTQYFGPGTRLTVL.

V usage is TRBV20-1 and J usage is TRBJ1-5; D is possibly TRBD1 (6 bases). The CDR3 is made up of 12 amino acids. Germline assignment: CDR1 DFQATT and CDR2 SNEGSKA (reference sequence). Trimming shortened V by 5 bases and J by 9 bases, and 14 bases separated the two germline ends. The CDR3 bases are TGCAGTGCTTCGACAGCACAGGGGCCCCAGCATTTT. Protein sequence: CSASTAQGPQHF.

This clonotype was observed many times. The rearrangement uses TRBV7-8 and TRBJ2-3; 9 bases match TRBD1. Trimming cost V 4 bases and J 2 bases; bases outside gene matches: 4. CDR3 length: 15 amino acids. Germline lookup yields CDR1 SGHVS and CDR2 FQNEAQ. This chain's CDR3 is CASSSTGGFTDTQYF. The CDR3 region has the DNA TGTGCCAGCAGCTCCACAGGGGGCTTCACAGATACGCAGTATTTT.

This clonotype was seen many times. The chain employs TRBV6-2 or TRBV6-3 and TRBJ2-7; TRBD2 agrees at 9 bases. The CDR3 consists of 15 residues. V was clipped by 3 bases and J by 1 base; unmatched bases: 4. CDR1 is MNHEY and CDR2 is SVGEGT in the germline V gene. The CDR3 spells CASSYSSGGSYEQYF. The CDR3 DNA sequence: TGTGCCAGCAGTTATAGTAGCGGGGGATCCTACGAGCAGTACTTC.

This clonotype was detected many times. The chain employs TRBV7-9 and TRBJ2-2; a weak D match, TRBD1 (6 bases). Trimming left V 2 bases short and J 7 bases short, with 8 bases between. Germline V gene lookup returns CDR1 SEHNR and CDR2 FQNEAQ (reference sequence). The CDR3 consists of 13 residues. CDR3 sequence reads: CASSLTGNGELFF. The CDR3 DNA reads as TGTGCCAGCAGCTTAACAGGGAACGGGGAGCTGTTTTTT.

This clonotype was counted between two and nine times. Germline is not matched at one junction end, which may reflect a read error. This chain connects TRBV19 to TRBJ1-4, with D perhaps TRBD1 (5 bases). This CDR3 comprises 15 residues. Germline V gene sequence: CDR1 LNHDA, CDR2 SQIVND (reference sequence). This chain's CDR3 is CASNLPGAPKEKLFF. Here the CDR3 DNA reads TGTGCCAGTAATCTCCCTGGGGCGCCTAAGGAAAAACTGTTTTTT. Based on the CDR3 plus reference TRBV19 and TRBJ1-4, the full variable domain is DGGITQSPKYLFRKEGQNVTLSCEQNLNHDAMYWYRQDPGQGLRLIYYSQIVNDFQKGDIAEGYSVSREKKESFPLTVTSAQKNPTAFYLCASNLPGAPKEKLFFGSGTQLSVL.

J is TRBJ2-3 and V is TRBV5-1; D not resolved. CDR3 size: 15 residues. Trimming stripped 3 bases from V and 2 bases from J, with 13 bases between. CDR1 SGHRS and CDR2 YFSETQ come from the germline V gene. The CDR3 coding sequence is TGCGCCAGCAGCTCAACCCTCGCCTACACAGATACGCAGTATTTT. It specifies CASSSTLAYTDTQYF. Complete variable domain (other parts from reference TRBV5-1 and TRBJ2-3): KAGVTQTPRYLIKTRGQQVTLSCSPISGHRSVSWYQQTPGQGLQFLFEYFSETQRNKGNFPGRFSGRQFSNSRSEMNVSTLELGDSALYLCASSSTLAYTDTQYFGPGTRLTVL.

Ten or more counts support this clonotype. The chain is built from TRBV7-2 and TRBJ1-2; 7 bases fit TRBD1. Germline lookup yields CDR1 SGHTA and CDR2 FQGNSA. The CDR3 sequence is 14 residues long. J was trimmed by 8 bases and V by 1 base; bases with no gene match: 7. CDR3 sequence reads: CASSLEGQEKGYTF. CDR3 sequence (DNA): TGTGCCAGCAGCTTAGAAGGACAGGAGAAAGGCTACACCTTC.

V is TRBV5-4 and J is TRBJ1-3; D is ambiguous. Germline-derived CDR1 and CDR2 are SGHNT and YYREEE (reference sequence). The V gene lost 0 bases and the J gene lost 0 bases, with 10 bases spanning the gap. The CDR3 sequence is 16 residues long. For the CDR3, the DNA is TGTGCCAGCAGCTTGGAGCCAGGTGTCTCTGGAAACACCATATATTTT. Amino acids: CASSLEPGVSGNTIYF.

This chain joins TRBV14 and TRBJ1-1; no reliable D call. The V gene lost 0 bases and the J gene lost 7 bases, with 9 bases spanning the gap. CDR1 and CDR2 (germline): SGHDN, FVKESK. There are 13 residues in the CDR3. CDR3 residues: CASSQDLVGEAFF. The CDR3 DNA reads TGTGCCAGCAGCCAAGATCTTGTGGGTGAAGCTTTCTTT.

This clonotype turned up a few times. The genes are TRBV19 and TRBJ2-3; 10 positions agree with TRBD2. Germline V CDR1 and CDR2: LNHDA, SQIVND (reference sequence). V dropped 3 bases and J dropped 6; count of bases not matched to a gene: 9. The length of the CDR3 is 16 residues. For the CDR3, the DNA is TGTGCCAGTAGTATCCAAATAGCGGGAGGCTCGGATACGCAGTATTTT. It encodes CASSIQIAGGSDTQYF.